Below, 14 T cell receptor beta chains from the same sample are listed, as sequenced in a study of control samples from healthy donors and cancer patients. Produced via immunoSEQ multiplex PCR; TCRdb's table is partial and in-frame only. The table shows 76,000 or so clones, with 89% occurring only once. Sequencing was performed on PBMCs. These receptors all come from a woman aged 45-60 years with colorectal cancer.

This chain links TRBV5-1 with TRBJ1-4; the D gene is possibly TRBD1 (5 bases). This CDR3 has 14 amino acids. Germline loops: CDR1 SGHRS, CDR2 YFSETQ. V was trimmed by 2 bases and J by 2 bases, leaving 7 bases between them. The CDR3 region is CASSFQGTNEKLFF. CDR3 bases: TGCGCCAGCAGCTTTCAGGGCACTAATGAAAAACTGTTTTTT.

This clone came up a few times. The V and J genes are TRBV19 and TRBJ2-1, with TRBD2 matching 9 bases. The V and J ends lost 0 bases and 6 bases, in that order; junction bases with no gene match: 6. The CDR3 consists of 16 residues. The germline V gene has CDR1 LNHDA and CDR2 SQIVND (reference sequence). The CDR3 loop reads CASSIDRGAGGNEQFF. The CDR3 DNA reads as TGTGCCAGTAGTATAGACAGGGGAGCGGGGGGCAATGAGCAGTTCTTC.

The chain employs TRBV25-1 and TRBJ1-5; D uncertain. The CDR3 spans 12 residues. Germline CDR1 is MGHDK and CDR2 is SYGVNS. Trimming pared 5 bases from V and 5 bases from J, leaving 7 bases between. Here the CDR3 DNA reads TGTGCCAGCAGTTTCGGATATCAGCCCCAGCATTTT. Translating gives CASSFGYQPQHF.

This clone was seen a handful of times. This chain links TRBV12-3 or TRBV12-4 with TRBJ2-7; D ambiguous. The CDR3 length is 13 residues. The germline V and J ends were trimmed by 3 bases and 7 bases, with 13 bases remaining between them. CDR3 DNA: TGTGCCAGCAGTTTTTTAGGGTCGAGGGAGCAGTACGTC. It yields the protein CASSFLGSREQYV.

V usage is TRBV2 and J usage is TRBJ1-5; D is perhaps TRBD1 (6 bases). Deletions cut 9 bases from V and 4 bases from J, with 10 bases between. The CDR3 covers 12 residues. From germline, CDR1 is SNHLY and CDR2 FYNNEI. This chain's CDR3 is CASHRANQPQHF. CDR3 bases: TGTGCCAGTCACAGGGCTAATCAGCCCCAGCATTTT.

V gene TRBV7-8 combines with J gene TRBJ1-4; TRBD1 aligns across 7 bases. The V gene's germline CDR1 is SGHVS and CDR2 FQNEAQ. This CDR3 spans 16 amino acids. With 4 bases clipped from V and 3 bases from J, the junction kept 8 bases outside the gene matches. The CDR3 is CASSSRGWGSNEKLFF. CDR3 in DNA: TGTGCCAGCAGCTCCAGGGGGTGGGGGTCTAATGAAAAACTGTTTTTT.

The V gene is TRBV5-4, the J gene TRBJ2-2; TRBD2 is a possible D gene (5 bases). The germline V and J ends were trimmed by 4 bases and 0 bases, with 16 bases remaining between them. CDR1 is SGHNT and CDR2 is YYREEE in the germline V gene (reference sequence). This CDR3 is built from 17 residues. CDR3 residues: CASSPPGSPANTGELFF. The CDR3 nucleotides read TGTGCCAGCAGCCCCCCGGGATCACCTGCGAACACCGGGGAGCTGTTTTTT.

The CDR3 DNA reads as TGTGCCAGCAGGGTGGCCACAGATACGCAGTATTTT. Its protein product is CASRVATDTQYF. The rearrangement links TRBV7-2 to TRBJ2-3; no clear D gene. The CDR3 is made up of 12 amino acids. The V end was cut by 6 bases, the J end by 2 bases, with 6 bases between. Germline V gene lookup returns CDR1 SGHTA and CDR2 FQGNSA.

The chain is built from TRBV5-4 and TRBJ2-5, with a possible D match to TRBD1 (6 bases). Germline loops: CDR1 SGHNT, CDR2 YYREEE (reference sequence). This CDR3 spans 13 amino acids. The ends were cut back, 0 bases at V and 4 bases at J, with 7 bases in the middle. The CDR3 DNA is TGTGCCAGCAGCTTGGGGGGGCGAGAGACCCAGTACTTC. Amino acid sequence: CASSLGGRETQYF.

V and J are TRBV7-8 and TRBJ1-1, with D tentatively TRBD1 (6 bases). CDR1 SGHVS and CDR2 FQNEAQ come from the germline V gene. The V and J ends lost 3 bases and 7 bases respectively, with 9 bases between them. This CDR3 contains 12 residues. The CDR3 DNA reads TGTGCCAGCAGCTTCGGACAGAGTGAAGCTTTCTTT. Translated, it gives CASSFGQSEAFF.

This chain connects TRBV2 to TRBJ1-5, with TRBD1 as a possible D gene (5 bases). The CDR3 consists of 15 residues. CDR1 and CDR2 from the germline V gene are SNHLY and FYNNEI. With 9 bases removed from V and 6 bases from J, the gap between germline ends came to 21 bases. The CDR3 reads CASKGGDVRSQPQHF. DNA of the CDR3: TGTGCCAGTAAGGGAGGGGACGTGAGGTCTCAGCCCCAGCATTTT. The entire variable domain, with the rest obtained from reference TRBV2 and TRBJ1-5, is as follows: EPEVTQTPSHQVTQMGQEVILRCVPISNHLYFYWYRQILGQKVEFLVSFYNNEISEKSEIFDDQFSVERPDGSNFTLKIRSTKLEDSAMYFCASKGGDVRSQPQHFGDGTRLSIL.

This clone was seen just once. The gene calls are TRBV7-3 and TRBJ2-2, with D tentatively TRBD2 (6 bases). The CDR3 has 16 amino acids. CDR1 is SGHTA and CDR2 is FQGTGA in the germline V gene. Trimming left V 4 bases short and J 0 bases short, with 12 bases between. The CDR3 region has the DNA TGTGCCAGCAGCTCCCAGGGCGGGGCGAACACCGGGGAGCTGTTTTTT. Its protein product is CASSSQGGANTGELFF.

The sample holds a few counts of this clone. The chain links TRBV2 to TRBJ2-7; D might be TRBD1 (5 bases). Germline CDR1 and CDR2: SNHLY and FYNNEI. The CDR3 is 16 residues long. With 0 bases removed from V and 4 bases from J, the gap between germline ends came to 16 bases. The CDR3 spells CASSEASYRSTYEQYV. DNA of the CDR3: TGTGCCAGCAGTGAAGCGTCGTACAGGTCGACATACGAGCAGTACGTC.

This rearrangement joins TRBV9 to TRBJ1-3, with TRBD1 as a possible D gene (5 bases). The CDR3 length is 13 residues. Germline-derived CDR1 and CDR2 are SGDLS and YYNGEE. Trimming pared 0 bases from V and 6 bases from J, leaving 7 bases between. The CDR3 DNA sequence: TGTGCCAGCAGCGTAGGGGGGGAAAACACCATATATTTT. It codes for CASSVGGENTIYF.